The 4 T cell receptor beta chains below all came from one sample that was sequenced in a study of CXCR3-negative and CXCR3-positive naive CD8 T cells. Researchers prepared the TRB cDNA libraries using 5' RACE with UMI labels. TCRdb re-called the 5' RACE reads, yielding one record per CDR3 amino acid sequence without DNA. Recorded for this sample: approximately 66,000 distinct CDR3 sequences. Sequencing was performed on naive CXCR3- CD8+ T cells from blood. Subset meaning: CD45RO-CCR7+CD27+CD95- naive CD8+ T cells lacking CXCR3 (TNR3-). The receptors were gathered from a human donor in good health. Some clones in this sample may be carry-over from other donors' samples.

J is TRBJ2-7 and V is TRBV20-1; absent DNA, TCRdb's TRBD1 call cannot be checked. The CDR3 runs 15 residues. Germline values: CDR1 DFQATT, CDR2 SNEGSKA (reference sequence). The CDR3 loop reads CSARVRPLGTYEQYF.

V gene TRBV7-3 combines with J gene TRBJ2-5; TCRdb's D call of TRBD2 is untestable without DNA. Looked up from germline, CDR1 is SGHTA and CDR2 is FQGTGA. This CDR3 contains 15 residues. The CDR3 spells CASSLTGGLAETQYF.

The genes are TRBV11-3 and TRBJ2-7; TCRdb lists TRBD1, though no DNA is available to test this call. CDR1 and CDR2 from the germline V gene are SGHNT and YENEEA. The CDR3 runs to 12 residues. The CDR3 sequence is CARDTGSYEQYF.

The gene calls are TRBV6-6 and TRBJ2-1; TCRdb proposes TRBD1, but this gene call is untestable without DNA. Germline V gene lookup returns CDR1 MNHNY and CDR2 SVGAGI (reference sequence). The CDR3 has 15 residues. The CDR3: CASSYPGTGYNEQFF.